A selection of T cell receptor beta chains follows, all from one sample in a study of shared clonotypes between healthy human individuals. Produced via immunoSEQ multiplex PCR; TCRdb's table is partial and in-frame only. This repertoire shows about 2.4 million clones, 80% to 95% found once; its top ten account for 0.35% to 0.45%. Input material: naive CD4+ T cells from PBMCs. Receptors were obtained from a man younger than 35 in good health. Some clones in this sample may be carry-over from other donors' samples. The CDR3 runs from the conserved cysteine through the conserved F or W. A D gene is named only where the DNA matches it firmly. Rows may omit the clone size; those that give it use once, few, many or a size class.

j_gene | d_gene | len | abundance | v_gene | CDR3nt | CDR3aa
TRBJ2-2 | . | 14 | . | TRBV5-1 | TGCGCCAGCAGCCATCAAGGGGACACCGGGGAGCTGTTTTTT | CASSHQGDTGELFF
TRBJ2-7 | . | 13 | . | TRBV18 | TGTGCCAGCTCACCGAGACGCAACTACGAGCAGTACTTC | CASSPRRNYEQYF
TRBJ2-1 | TRBD2 | 15 | . | TRBV19 | TGTGCCAGTAGTCCAACAGCGGGAAGGGGAGGTGAGCAGTTCTTC | CASSPTAGRGGEQFF
TRBJ2-4 | . | 13 | . | TRBV29-1 | TGCAGCGTTGAGCTTTCAGGGTTGTCCATTCAGTACTTC | CSVELSGLSIQYF
TRBJ1-6 | TRBD1 | 15 | . | TRBV4-2 | TGTGCCAGCAGCCACGAAGACAGGGGGAATTCACCCCTCCACTTT | CASSHEDRGNSPLHF
TRBJ2-7 | TRBD2 | 14 | . | TRBV7-9 | TGTGCCAGCAGCCGTCCCGGACTAGCCTACGAGCAGTACTTC | CASSRPGLAYEQYF
TRBJ1-5 | TRBD1 | 18 | . | TRBV6-1 | TGTGCCAGCAGTGAATACAGGGGGCAGGTGGGGAGCAATCAGCCCCAGCATTTT | CASSEYRGQVGSNQPQHF
TRBJ1-1 | TRBD1 | 14 | . | TRBV30 | TGTGCCTGGAGTATGGGACAGGGGTCCCCTGAAGCTTTCTTT | CAWSMGQGSPEAFF
TRBJ1-3 | . | 15 | once | TRBV5-6 | TGTGCCAGCAGCCCGGCGGGCCTAGCTGGAAACACCATATATTTT | CASSPAGLAGNTIYF
TRBJ1-1 | . | 14 | . | TRBV14 | TGTGCCAGCAGCCAAGAGGGACGGAACACTGAAGCTTTCTTT | CASSQEGRNTEAFF
TRBJ2-7 | TRBD2 | 16 | . | TRBV5-4 | TGTGCCAGCAGCCGGGGGACTAGCGGGGACGGCTACGAGCAGTACTTC | CASSRGTSGDGYEQYF
TRBJ2-7 | . | 15 | . | TRBV28 | TGTGCCAGCAGCCTAGAGCCGGGATTATCCTACGAGCAGTACTTC | CASSLEPGLSYEQYF
TRBJ2-7 | . | 12 | . | TRBV6-5 | TGTGCCAGCAGCTCGTTCGGATACGAGCAGTACTTC | CASSSFGYEQYF
TRBJ2-1 | . | 15 | . | TRBV4-3 | TGCGCCAGCAGCCCCCATTCCGGCGGTGACAATGAGCAGTTCTTC | CASSPHSGGDNEQFF
TRBJ1-3 | TRBD1 | 13 | once | TRBV2 | TGTGCCAGCACACAGGGGGGATGGAACACCATATATTTT | CASTQGGWNTIYF
TRBJ2-7 | . | 15 | . | TRBV19 | TGTGCCAGTAGTATGGACGCGGCGAGAACCTACGAGCAGTACTTC | CASSMDAARTYEQYF
TRBJ1-1 | . | 17 | . | TRBV18 | TGTGCCAGCTCACCACCTAGGGCAGGGTCCCTGAACACTGAAGCTTTCTTT | CASSPPRAGSLNTEAFF
TRBJ2-7 | TRBD2 | 15 | . | TRBV28 | TGTGCCAGCAGTTTATGGGCTAGCGGGAGGGCCGAGCAGTACTTC | CASSLWASGRAEQYF
TRBJ2-7 | TRBD2 | 15 | . | TRBV9 | TGTGCCAGCAGCCCCACTAGCGGATACTCCTACGAGCAGTACTTC | CASSPTSGYSYEQYF
TRBJ2-7 | . | 14 | . | TRBV25-1 | TGTGCCAGCAGCCGGGCAGGATCCTCCTACGAGCAGTACTTC | CASSRAGSSYEQYF
TRBJ2-7 | . | 17 | . | TRBV12-2 | TGTGCAAGTCGCACCAAGGGGCGTCCCCTTAGGGTTTACGAGCAGTACTTC | CASRTKGRPLRVYEQYF
TRBJ2-7 | TRBD1 | 16 | . | TRBV28 | TGTGCCAGCAGTCCCAACCCGGGACAGGGGTCCCACGAGCAGTACTTC | CASSPNPGQGSHEQYF
TRBJ2-7 | . | 13 | . | TRBV28 | TGTGCCAGCAGTTCCCCCCGGAGGTACGAGCAGTACTTC | CASSSPRRYEQYF
TRBJ2-3 | . | 17 | . | TRBV19 | TGTGCCAGTAGTATAGGAGCCCGCAGGACACTTAGGGATACGCAGTATTTT | CASSIGARRTLRDTQYF
TRBJ2-6 | . | 15 | . | TRBV30 | TGTGCCTCGTATACAGGGTTCTCTGGGGCCAACGTCCTGACTTTC | CASYTGFSGANVLTF
TRBJ2-5 | TRBD2 | 16 | . | TRBV6-6 | TGTGCCAGCAGTAAGGGGTTAGCGGGCTACCAAGAGACCCAGTACTTC | CASSKGLAGYQETQYF
TRBJ1-2 | . | 16 | . | TRBV7-9 | TGTGCCAGCAACCCCCGGGGGGCAGCCGAGAACTATGGCTACACCTTC | CASNPRGAAENYGYTF
TRBJ2-3 | TRBD2 | 17 | . | TRBV5-6 | TGTGCCAGCAGCTTGTCAATACTAGCGGGAGTGGCAAATACGCAGTATTTT | CASSLSILAGVANTQYF
TRBJ2-2 | . | 15 | . | TRBV5-1 | TGCGCCAGCAGCTTTTCAGGGCCGGACACCGGGGAGCTGTTTTTT | CASSFSGPDTGELFF
TRBJ1-2 | . | 13 | . | TRBV10-3 | TGTGCCATCAGAGCCAGGGAGTCGAATGGCTACACCTTC | CAIRARESNGYTF
TRBJ2-1 | TRBD2 | 15 | once | TRBV7-3 | TGTGCCAGCAGCCCCGGGAGGGCCCCCTACAATGAGCAGTTCTTC | CASSPGRAPYNEQFF
TRBJ2-3 | TRBD2 | 16 | . | TRBV27 | TGTGCCAGCAGTCGCCTTGGGGGACTAGATGTGGGTACGCAGTATTTT | CASSRLGGLDVGTQYF
TRBJ2-3 | TRBD2 | 17 | . | TRBV5-1 | TGCGCCAGCAGCTTGGCGCTGGCGGGAGATCGGGCAGATACGCAGTATTTT | CASSLALAGDRADTQYF
TRBJ2-1 | . | 11 | once | TRBV4-1 | TGCGCCAGCAGCCAAGAAAGAGTTCGGCTCTTC | CASSQERVRLF
TRBJ2-2 | . | 16 | once | TRBV9 | TGTGCCAGCAGCGCCATTCGGGGCGTCAACACCGGGGAGCTGTTTTTT | CASSAIRGVNTGELFF
TRBJ1-2 | . | 17 | . | TRBV5-1 | TGCGCCAGCAGCTTGGGGACGCCGAGGGGTACTAACTATGGCTACACCTTC | CASSLGTPRGTNYGYTF
TRBJ2-7 | . | 15 | . | TRBV2 | TGTGCCAGCAGTGGACTGGGCGGGGCATCCTACGAGCAGTACTTC | CASSGLGGASYEQYF
TRBJ1-2 | . | 14 | . | TRBV18 | TGTGCCAGCTCACCCCTGACAGACCCTTATGGCTACACCTTC | CASSPLTDPYGYTF
TRBJ2-7 | TRBD1 | 14 | . | TRBV6-5 | TGTGCCAGCAGTTACTCGACAGGGCGCTACGAGCAGTACTTC | CASSYSTGRYEQYF
TRBJ2-1 | . | 13 | . | TRBV5-1 | TGCGCCAGCAGCTTGGGCTTTTTGGATGAGCAGTTCTTC | CASSLGFLDEQFF
TRBJ2-1 | . | 16 | once | TRBV28 | TGTGCCAGCAGGTCCCGACAGAGTAGCTCCTACAATGAGCAGTTCTTC | CASRSRQSSSYNEQFF
TRBJ2-2 | TRBD1 | 16 | . | TRBV5-4 | TGTGCCAGCAGCCCGAGCCCGACAGGGAAGGCCGGGGAGCTGTTTTTT | CASSPSPTGKAGELFF
TRBJ2-7 | . | 12 | once | TRBV18 | TGTGCCAGCTCACCAGCGGGATACGAGCAGTACTTC | CASSPAGYEQYF
TRBJ1-2 | . | 16 | . | TRBV9 | TGTGCCAGCAGCGTAGCGGAGGAGGGGATTCACTATGGCTACACCTTC | CASSVAEEGIHYGYTF
TRBJ2-1 | TRBD2 | 14 | . | TRBV7-9 | TGTGCCGGTCAGGGACTAGCGGCATACAATGAGCAGTTCTTC | CAGQGLAAYNEQFF
TRBJ2-7 | . | 14 | . | TRBV7-9 | TGTGCCAGCAGCCGAACCGGGACGGCCTACGAGCAGTACTTC | CASSRTGTAYEQYF
TRBJ2-1 | TRBD1 | 15 | . | TRBV18 | TGTGCCAGCTCACCACGGGGACAGGCGGCAAATGAGCAGTTCTTC | CASSPRGQAANEQFF
TRBJ2-5 | . | 13 | . | TRBV7-9 | TGTGCCAGCAGCTTAGGTACCAGGGGAGTACGGTACTTC | CASSLGTRGVRYF
TRBJ2-7 | TRBD2 | 18 | . | TRBV4-3 | TGCGCCAGCAGCCGAAGAGCCGGGCGGACTAGCGGAGCCTACGAGCAGTACTTC | CASSRRAGRTSGAYEQYF
TRBJ1-1 | . | 16 | . | TRBV14 | TGTGCCAGCAGCCCTCACTGGGGGGAGGTAATCACTGAAGCTTTCTTT | CASSPHWGEVITEAFF
TRBJ1-4 | . | 14 | . | TRBV2 | TGTGCCAGTGGACAGTCTTGGCGGGATGAAAAACTGTTTTTT | CASGQSWRDEKLFF
TRBJ2-1 | . | 15 | . | TRBV9 | TGTGCCAGCAGCGTAGGGGACACCCTCTACAATGAGCAGTTCTTC | CASSVGDTLYNEQFF
TRBJ2-7 | . | 13 | . | TRBV29-1 | TGCAGCGTTGAAGTAGGGATTCGCTACGAGCAGTACTTC | CSVEVGIRYEQYF
TRBJ1-2 | . | 16 | . | TRBV4-1 | TGCGCCAGCAGCCAAGATTTCAACAGGGCCGGCAATGGCTACACCTTC | CASSQDFNRAGNGYTF
TRBJ2-2 | TRBD2 | 15 | . | TRBV30 | TGTGCCTGGAGCCCTAGCGGGAGGAACACCGGGGAGCTGTTTTTT | CAWSPSGRNTGELFF